This entry is about one T cell receptor (beta chain). Its antigen is not identified. The data were obtained in a study of blood T cells in healthy people across ages. Points from the study as a whole: With age, beta diversity per million T cells declined roughly linearly, significantly by 40 to 50. A strong correlation between TCR beta diversity and naive T cell percentage was seen.

The use of a sample-barcoded 5' primer and a J-beta primer mix characterized a second PCR of about 7 to 12 cycles. Every sample returned 2.5 million or more CDR3-containing paired-end reads. TCRdb itself ran the 5' RACE reads through MiXCR, one entry per CDR3 protein. The sample holds roughly 1.6 million distinct CDR3 sequences, almost 35% seen once. Whenever a sample was processed, at least 6 million PBMCs were isolated. Germline loops: CDR1 KGHDR, CDR2 SFDVKD. With 12 bases clipped from V and 0 bases from J, the junction kept 10 bases outside the gene matches. The CDR3 length is 16 residues. The sequence was collected from a woman in her 30s in good health. This chain uses TRBV24-1 with TRBJ2-1; the match to TRBD2 covers 10 bases. Sequenced input: blood. In nucleotides, the CDR3 is TGTGCCTCCGCCCGGGCTAGCGGGAGCTCCTACAATGAGCAGTTCTTC. Its translation: CASARASGSSYNEQFF.